This T cell receptor beta chain came from a study of T cells in tuberculosis. Repertoires were generated with immunoSEQ multiplex PCR, while TCRdb's copy carries only in-frame clones and drops some. The sample shows tens of thousands of clones, about 96% of them seen only once. Time point reported: new active TB diagnosis, blood taken before or within 7 days of starting treatment. The source material was PBMCs, sampled at tuberculosis diagnosis. The source is an adult with tuberculosis.

The CDR3 region is CASSPGQGGQYEQYF. The CDR3 DNA reads TGTGCCAGCAGCCCCGGACAGGGCGGGCAGTACGAGCAGTACTTC. The V and J genes are TRBV5-4 and TRBJ2-7; 8 bases fit TRBD1. Germline trimming cut 4 bases from V and 4 bases from J; bases unmatched to any gene: 10. CDR1 is SGHNT and CDR2 is YYREEE in the germline V gene (reference sequence). This CDR3 contains 15 residues.